One T cell receptor beta chain is described in this entry. This clonotype was seen ten or more times. No antigen is known for it. No base-level quality is on record; no much larger clone is a single base apart. Sequencing used an Illumina HiSeq 1500. The public reads were run again by TCRdb, first through fastp at Q25 and then through MiXCR, and only productive beta chains were kept. Entries are consolidated by CDR3 protein sequence, retaining the most common genes and DNA. The sample yields about 890,000 distinct CDR3 sequences; around 31% were counted once. The ten biggest clones cover 11% to 15% of the sample. The sample originates from a study of T cell repertoires in cytomegalovirus infection (dated by TCRdb to about 2019). Context from the whole study: The peptide stimulations were aimed at well-studied HLA-B-restricted epitopes as well as recently identified HLA-C-restricted CMV epitopes, whose presentation resists viral immunomodulation. The HLA type of each donor mattered for the analysis, because public TCR beta signatures pointed to carriage of CMV infection along with the matching HLA type.

The germline V gene yields MNHEY for CDR1 and SVGAGI for CDR2. Relative to germline, V is missing 3 bases and J is missing 0 bases, with 4 bases of the junction outside any gene match. The CDR3 has 17 amino acids, counting the end cysteine and phenylalanine. The kept DNA is CDR3 alone, 51 bases in frame from the first base. Per the publication, the treatment or condition label means: in vitro stimulation with specific CMV peptide epitopes to enrich CMV-specific T cells. The study at large found these results: In both this cohort and an independent roughly 400-donor cohort, the cumulative frequency of public TCR beta family members distinguished carriers of CMV infection plus the relevant HLA type. The ex vivo response was dominated by HLA-C-restricted CMV-specific TCR beta clonotypes, which also provided the single most frequent clonotype in two of eight donors.

This TCR was sampled from a human donor in good health (CMV status not recorded). Some clones in this sample may be carry-over from other donors' samples. This specimen consisted of cultured CD8+ T cells from PBMCs, obtained from culture after CMV antigen stimulation. The chain joins TRBV6-5 to TRBJ2-6, with TRBD2 matching 8 junction bases. The CDR3 protein is CASSYVAGYSGANVLTF. The DNA sequence is TGTGCCAGCAGTTATGTAGCGGGGTACTCTGGGGCCAACGTCCTGACTTTC.